This T cell receptor beta chain was identified during a study of immune evolution from preneoplasia to lung adenocarcinoma. Assay used: immunoSEQ multiplex PCR; TCRdb lists only in-frame clones, some missing. The sample lists approximately 6,600 clones, approximately 74% occurring once. Trimming shortened V by 4 bases and J by 7 bases, and 7 bases separated the two germline ends. The CDR3 contains 11 residues. CDR1 SGHAT and CDR2 FQNNGV come from the germline V gene. The sequence was collected from a donor at least 70 years old with lung adenocarcinoma. V is TRBV11-2 and J is TRBJ2-5; D is unclear. Sequencing was carried out using FFPE adjacent normal lung tissue. The CDR3 region has the DNA TGTGCCAGCAGCTCAGGCGGGACCCAGTACTTC. Translating it yields CASSSGGTQYF.